The text below deals with one TCR beta chain. In the authors' methods: Nucleated cell counts were estimated from reference gene primer amplification. Data came from immunoSEQ multiplex PCR; TCRdb stores just in-frame clones and leaves some out. The V and J calls and clone size are taken from that table; D and trimming were inferred from the DNA. The data contain over 120,000 clones, about 79% of them singletons. This record comes from a study of blood T cell repertoires in COVID-19. Background on the study: Sites across the United States, Italy and Spain contributed samples from acute and convalescent COVID-19. PBMCs, B-cell-depleted T cells, or T cells provided the cDNA or gDNA that made up the material.

The clonotype was recovered from a woman of 80 years or more with active or convalescent COVID-19. The sample consisted of peripheral blood.

CDR3 loop: CATSEPAGTAYNEQFF. Written as DNA, the CDR3 is TGTGCCACCAGTGAACCAGCCGGGACAGCCTACAATGAGCAGTTCTTC. This chain uses TRBV24-1 with TRBJ2-1; 7 positions agree with TRBD1. V lost 4 bases, J lost 2 bases, and 7 bases stayed unmatched. Germline CDR1 is KGHDR and CDR2 is SFDVKD. This CDR3 is built from 16 residues.